A single sample gave rise to the 9 T cell receptor beta chains below, sequenced in a study of PD-1 blockade in classical Hodgkin lymphoma. The repertoire was sequenced with immunoSEQ multiplex PCR; TCRdb's copy has only in-frame clones and lacks some. The table lists about 28,000 clones, less than 75% of them singletons. Patients all relapsed after autologous stem cell transplantation, and there was variation in brentuximab vedotin exposure. Specimen: peripheral blood mononuclear cells (PBMCs), collected before the second cycle of nivolumab. The origin of the receptors is a human donor with classical Hodgkin lymphoma.

The chain links TRBV21-1 to TRBJ2-1; the table gives TRBD1 as D, unverified against the DNA. TRBV21-1 has pseudogene status. The length of the CDR3 is 19 residues. The CDR3 DNA reads TGTGCCAGCAGCAAAGGCCGTCCCTTAGACAGAGTAGACTACAATGAGCAGTTCTTC. The encoded protein is CASSKGRPLDRVDYNEQFF.

This rearrangement joins TRBV10-3 to TRBJ2-7; 9 bases are shared with TRBD2. This CDR3 is 15 amino acids long. V lost 7 bases, J lost 5 bases, and 12 bases stayed unmatched. In germline, CDR1 is ENHRY, CDR2 SYGVKD. In DNA, the CDR3 is TGTGCCATCACCCCTCGCGCGGGAGGGCCGGACGAGCAGTACTTC. It translates to CAITPRAGGPDEQYF.

This sequence joins TRBV29-1 and TRBJ1-2; perhaps TRBD1 as D (6 bases). The CDR3 has 15 residues. CDR1 and CDR2 from the germline V gene are SQVTM and ANQGSEA. V gave up 5 bases and J gave up 4 bases, with 20 bases separating them. CDR3 DNA sequence: TGCAGCGTTCAGATTTCAGGGGAGGGCGTCTATGGCTACACCTTC. This translates into CSVQISGEGVYGYTF.

The table lists this clone with a count of one. The rearrangement uses TRBV30 and TRBJ2-7; 12 bases map to TRBD2. V lost 2 bases, J lost 5 bases, and 4 bases stayed unmatched. Looked up from germline, CDR1 is GTSNPN and CDR2 is SVGIG (reference sequence). This CDR3 has 14 amino acids. The CDR3 bases are TGTGCCTGGAGTCGTCCTAGCGGGAGGGACGAGCAGTACTTC. Residues: CAWSRPSGRDEQYF.

J is TRBJ2-4 and V is TRBV28; D possibly corresponds to TRBD2 (6 bases). Germline V gene data show CDR1 as MDHEN and CDR2 as SYDVKM. This CDR3 is built from 15 residues. V lost 3 bases and J lost 6, with 15 bases in between. CDR3 coding DNA: TGTGCCAGCAGTTTGACCCCGGGGGACCGAAACATTCAGTACTTC. It codes for CASSLTPGDRNIQYF.

CDR3 loop: CASSVATSGRLAGDEQYF. In DNA form, the CDR3 reads TGTGCCAGCAGCGTGGCGACTAGCGGGAGGCTCGCAGGGGACGAGCAGTACTTC. The chain joins TRBV9 to TRBJ2-7, with 13 bases lining up with TRBD2. CDR1 is SGDLS and CDR2 is YYNGEE in the germline V gene. The V and J ends lost 2 bases and 5 bases, in that order; junction bases with no gene match: 13. The CDR3 is 18 amino acids.

There are a few counts of this clone. The chain employs TRBV11-2 and TRBJ1-1, with D perhaps TRBD1 (6 bases). Germline-derived CDR1 and CDR2 are SGHAT and FQNNGV. This CDR3 has 14 amino acids. Trimming took 2 bases from V and 4 from J, leaving 11 bases between them. The CDR3 DNA reads TGTGCCAGCAGCTTACTCCAGGGGAGCACTGAAGCTTTCTTT. Protein: CASSLLQGSTEAFF.

The sample holds one count of this clone. The chain links TRBV28 to TRBJ2-7, with 8 bases lining up with TRBD2. J was trimmed by 4 bases and V by 6 bases; bases with no gene match: 2. This CDR3 contains 12 residues. CDR1 and CDR2 (germline): MDHEN, SYDVKM. CDR3: CASRLADYEQYF. CDR3 sequence (DNA): TGTGCCAGCAGACTAGCGGATTACGAGCAGTACTTC.

This clone rates as medium-sized (0.01 to 0.1%). The rearrangement uses TRBV19 and TRBJ1-2; D unresolved. From germline, CDR1 is LNHDA and CDR2 SQIVND (reference sequence). The CDR3 runs to 15 residues. The ends were cut back, 0 bases at V and 8 bases at J, with 16 bases in the middle. The CDR3 protein is CASSIEQSPLRGYTF. The CDR3 coding sequence is TGTGCCAGTAGTATAGAACAGTCTCCTCTTCGCGGCTACACCTTC.